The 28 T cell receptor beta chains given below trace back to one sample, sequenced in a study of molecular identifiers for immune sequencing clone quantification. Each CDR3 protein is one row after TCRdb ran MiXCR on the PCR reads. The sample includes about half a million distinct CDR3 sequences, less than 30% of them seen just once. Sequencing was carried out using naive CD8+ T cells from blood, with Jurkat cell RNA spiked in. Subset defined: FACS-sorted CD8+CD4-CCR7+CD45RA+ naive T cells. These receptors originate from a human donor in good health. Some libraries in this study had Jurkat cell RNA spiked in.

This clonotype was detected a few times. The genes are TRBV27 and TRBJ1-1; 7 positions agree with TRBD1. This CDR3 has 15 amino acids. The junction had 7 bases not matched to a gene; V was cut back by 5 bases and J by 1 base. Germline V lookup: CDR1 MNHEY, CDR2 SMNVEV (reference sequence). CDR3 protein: CASSRGRGANTEAFF. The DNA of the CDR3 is TGTGCCAGCAGTCGGGGCAGGGGGGCGAACACTGAAGCTTTCTTT.

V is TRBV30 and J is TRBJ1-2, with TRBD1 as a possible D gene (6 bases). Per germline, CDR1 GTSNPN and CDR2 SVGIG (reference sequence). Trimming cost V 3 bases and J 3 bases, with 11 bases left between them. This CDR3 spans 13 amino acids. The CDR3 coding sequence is TGTGCCTGGAGGGACAGCGCGTACTATGGCTACACCTTC. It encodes CAWRDSAYYGYTF.

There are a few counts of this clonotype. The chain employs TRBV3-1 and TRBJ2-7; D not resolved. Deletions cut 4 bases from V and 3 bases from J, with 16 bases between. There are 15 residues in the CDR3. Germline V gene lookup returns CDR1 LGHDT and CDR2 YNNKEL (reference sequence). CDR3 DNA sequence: TGTGCCAGCAGCCCATATGAGGAATCGGGCTACGAGCAGTACTTC. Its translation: CASSPYEESGYEQYF.

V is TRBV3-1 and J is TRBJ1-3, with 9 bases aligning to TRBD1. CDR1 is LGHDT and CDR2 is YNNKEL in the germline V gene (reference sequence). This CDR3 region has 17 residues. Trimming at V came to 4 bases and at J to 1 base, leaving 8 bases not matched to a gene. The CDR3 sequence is CASSPFPGTGSGNTIYF. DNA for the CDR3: TGTGCCAGCAGCCCCTTCCCCGGGACAGGGTCTGGAAACACCATATATTTT.

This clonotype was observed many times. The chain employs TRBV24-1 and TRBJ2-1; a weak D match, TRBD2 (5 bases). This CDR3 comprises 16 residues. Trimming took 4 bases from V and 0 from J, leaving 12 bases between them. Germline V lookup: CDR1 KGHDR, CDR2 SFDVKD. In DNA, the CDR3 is TGTGCCACCAGTGACACACTAGGGATCTCCTACAATGAGCAGTTCTTC. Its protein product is CATSDTLGISYNEQFF.

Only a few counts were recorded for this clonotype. As DNA, the CDR3 is TGCGCCAGCAGCCCGTGGGGGGCCTCCGGGCCATACAATGAGCAGTTCTTC. Its translation is CASSPWGASGPYNEQFF. This chain links TRBV4-1 with TRBJ2-1; possibly TRBD1 or TRBD2 for D (6 bases each). This CDR3 has 17 residues. Germline V gene lookup returns CDR1 MGHRA and CDR2 YSYEKL. The V end was cut by 4 bases, the J end by 4 bases, with 20 bases between.

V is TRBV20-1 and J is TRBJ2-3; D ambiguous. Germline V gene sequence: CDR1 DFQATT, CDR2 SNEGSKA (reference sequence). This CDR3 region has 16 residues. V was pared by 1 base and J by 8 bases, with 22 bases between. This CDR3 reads CSARGFLTQSLGTQYF. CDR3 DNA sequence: TGCAGTGCTAGAGGATTTTTGACCCAATCCTTAGGTACGCAGTATTTT.

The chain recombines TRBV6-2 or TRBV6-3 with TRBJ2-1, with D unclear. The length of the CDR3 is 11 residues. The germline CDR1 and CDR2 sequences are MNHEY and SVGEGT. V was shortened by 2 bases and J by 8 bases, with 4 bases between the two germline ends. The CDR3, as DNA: TGTGCCAGCAGTTACGGGGATGAGCAGTTCTTC. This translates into CASSYGDEQFF.

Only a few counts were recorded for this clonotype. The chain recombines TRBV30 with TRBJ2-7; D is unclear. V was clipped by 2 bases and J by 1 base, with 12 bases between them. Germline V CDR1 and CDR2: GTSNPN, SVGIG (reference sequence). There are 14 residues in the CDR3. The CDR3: CAWSRAFTSYEQYF. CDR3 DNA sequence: TGTGCCTGGAGTAGGGCCTTTACTTCCTACGAGCAGTACTTC.

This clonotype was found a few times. The CDR3 here is CASSAGNSYEQYF. The CDR3 DNA follows: TGTGCCAGCAGTGCCGGGAACTCCTACGAGCAGTACTTC. J is TRBJ2-7 and V is TRBV6-2 or TRBV6-3, with D perhaps matching TRBD2 (5 bases). The CDR3 is 13 residues long. CDR1 is MNHEY and CDR2 is SVGEGT in the germline V gene. V was pared by 5 bases and J by 0 bases, with 8 bases between.

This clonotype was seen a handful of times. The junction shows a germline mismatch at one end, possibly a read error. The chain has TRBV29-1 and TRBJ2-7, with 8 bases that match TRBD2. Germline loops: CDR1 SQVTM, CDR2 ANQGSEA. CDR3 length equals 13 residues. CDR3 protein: CRVGGGAGYEQYF. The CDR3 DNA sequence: TGCCGCGTCGGGGGGGGGGCTGGGTACGAGCAGTACTTC.

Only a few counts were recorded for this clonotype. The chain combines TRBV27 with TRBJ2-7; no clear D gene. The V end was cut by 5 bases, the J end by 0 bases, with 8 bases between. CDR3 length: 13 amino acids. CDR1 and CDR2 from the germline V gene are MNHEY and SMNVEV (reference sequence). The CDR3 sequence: CASSPYPSYEQYF. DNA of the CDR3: TGTGCCAGCAGTCCGTACCCCTCCTACGAGCAGTACTTC.

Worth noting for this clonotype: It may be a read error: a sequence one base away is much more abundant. CDR3 sequence: CASSLAILGGPQHF. In DNA, the CDR3 is TGTGCCAGCAGCTTAGCCATCCTTGGTGGGCCCCAGCATTTT. This chain joins TRBV7-9 and TRBJ1-5; D ambiguous. The V and J ends lost 0 bases and 9 bases respectively, with 12 bases between them. Germline CDR1 reads SEHNR; CDR2 reads FQNEAQ (reference sequence). This CDR3 contains 14 residues. The full variable domain, with the rest looked up from reference TRBV7-9 and TRBJ1-5, is DTGVSQNPRHKITKRGQNVTFRCDPISEHNRLYWYRQTLGQGPEFLTYFQNEAQLEKSRLLSDRFSAERPKGSFSTLEIQRTEQGDSAMYLCASSLAILGGPQHFGDGTRLSIL.

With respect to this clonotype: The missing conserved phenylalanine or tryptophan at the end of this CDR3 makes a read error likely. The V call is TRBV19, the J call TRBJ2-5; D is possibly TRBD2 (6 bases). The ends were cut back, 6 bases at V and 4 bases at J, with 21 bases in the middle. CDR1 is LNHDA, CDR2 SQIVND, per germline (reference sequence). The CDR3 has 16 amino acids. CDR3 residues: CASRISGRGTGETQYS. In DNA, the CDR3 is TGTGCCAGTAGGATATCCGGGAGAGGGACTGGAGAGACCCAGTACTCC.

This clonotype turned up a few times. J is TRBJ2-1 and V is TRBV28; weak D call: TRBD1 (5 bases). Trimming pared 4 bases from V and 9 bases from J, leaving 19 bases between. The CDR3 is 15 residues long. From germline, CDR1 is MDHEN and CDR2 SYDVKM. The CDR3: CASSSSRVPTFEQFF. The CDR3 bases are TGTGCCAGCAGTTCCTCCAGGGTCCCAACTTTTGAGCAGTTCTTC.

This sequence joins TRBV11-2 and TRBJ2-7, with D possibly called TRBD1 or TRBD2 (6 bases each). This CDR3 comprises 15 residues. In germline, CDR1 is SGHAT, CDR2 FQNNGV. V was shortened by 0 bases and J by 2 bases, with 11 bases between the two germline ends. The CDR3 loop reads CASSLDRGLTYEQYF. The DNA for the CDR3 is TGTGCCAGCAGCTTAGACCGGGGGCTCACCTACGAGCAGTACTTC.

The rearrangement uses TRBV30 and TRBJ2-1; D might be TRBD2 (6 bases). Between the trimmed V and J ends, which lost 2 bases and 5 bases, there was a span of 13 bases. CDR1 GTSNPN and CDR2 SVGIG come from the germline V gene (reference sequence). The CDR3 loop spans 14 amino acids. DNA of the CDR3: TGTGCCTGGAGTCGCGGGATTAGTCACAATGAGCAGTTCTTC. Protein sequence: CAWSRGISHNEQFF.

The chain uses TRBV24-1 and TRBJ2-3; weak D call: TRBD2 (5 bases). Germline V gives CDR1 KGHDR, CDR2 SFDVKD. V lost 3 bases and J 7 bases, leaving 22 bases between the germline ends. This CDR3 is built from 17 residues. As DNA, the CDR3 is TGTGCCACCAGTGATGGAGGCGTGACGGGTATGTTCTATACGCAGTATTTT. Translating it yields CATSDGGVTGMFYTQYF.

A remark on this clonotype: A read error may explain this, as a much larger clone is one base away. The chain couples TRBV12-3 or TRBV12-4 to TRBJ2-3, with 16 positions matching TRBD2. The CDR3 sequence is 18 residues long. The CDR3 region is CASSRQGLAGGPMDTRYF. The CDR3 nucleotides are TGTGCCAGCAGTAGACAGGGACTAGCGGGAGGGCCGATGGATACGCGGTATTTT.

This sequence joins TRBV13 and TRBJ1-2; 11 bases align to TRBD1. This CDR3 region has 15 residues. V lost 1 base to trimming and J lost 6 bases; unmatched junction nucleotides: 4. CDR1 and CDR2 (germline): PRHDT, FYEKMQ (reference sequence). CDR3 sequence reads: CASSLEGQGVHGYTF. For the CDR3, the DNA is TGTGCCAGCAGCTTAGAGGGACAGGGGGTTCATGGCTACACCTTC.

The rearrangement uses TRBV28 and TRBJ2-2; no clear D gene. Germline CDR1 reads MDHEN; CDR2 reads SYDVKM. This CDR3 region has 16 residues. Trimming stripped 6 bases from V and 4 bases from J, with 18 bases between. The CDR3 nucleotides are TGTGCCAGCAGCCCCCTGTCAAGTAGGTCCACCGGGGAGCTGTTTTTT. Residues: CASSPLSSRSTGELFF.

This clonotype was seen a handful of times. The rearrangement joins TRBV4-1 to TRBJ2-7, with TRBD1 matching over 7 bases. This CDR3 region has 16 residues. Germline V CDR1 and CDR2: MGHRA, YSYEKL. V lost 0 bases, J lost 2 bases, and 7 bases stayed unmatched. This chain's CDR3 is CASSQDHWDSAYEQYF. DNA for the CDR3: TGCGCCAGCAGCCAAGATCACTGGGACAGCGCCTACGAGCAGTACTTC.

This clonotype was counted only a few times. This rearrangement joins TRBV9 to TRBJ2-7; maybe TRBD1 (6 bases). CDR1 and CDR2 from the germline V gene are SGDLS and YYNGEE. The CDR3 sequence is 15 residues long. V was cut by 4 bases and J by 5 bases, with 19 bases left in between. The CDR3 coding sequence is TGTGCCAGCAGCCCCCACCAAACAGGGTTGAACGAGCAGTACTTC. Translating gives CASSPHQTGLNEQYF.

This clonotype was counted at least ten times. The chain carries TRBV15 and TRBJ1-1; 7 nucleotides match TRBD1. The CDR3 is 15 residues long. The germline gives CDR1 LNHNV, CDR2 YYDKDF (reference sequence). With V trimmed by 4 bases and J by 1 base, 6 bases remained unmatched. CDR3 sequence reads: CATSIWTGANTEAFF. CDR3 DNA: TGTGCCACCAGCATCTGGACAGGTGCGAACACTGAAGCTTTCTTT. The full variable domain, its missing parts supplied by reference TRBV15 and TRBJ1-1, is DAMVIQNPRYQVTQFGKPVTLSCSQTLNHNVMYWYQQKSSQAPKLLFHYYDKDFNNEADTPDNFQSRRPNTSFCFLDIRSPGLGDTAMYLCATSIWTGANTEAFFGQGTRLTVV.

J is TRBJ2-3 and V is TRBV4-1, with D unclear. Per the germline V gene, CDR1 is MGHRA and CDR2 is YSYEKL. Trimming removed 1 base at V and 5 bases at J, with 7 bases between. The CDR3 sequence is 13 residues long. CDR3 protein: CASSQVIIDTQYF. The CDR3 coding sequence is TGCGCCAGCAGCCAAGTAATCATAGATACGCAGTATTTT.

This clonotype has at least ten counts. The CDR3 bases are TGTGCCAGCAGCTTGGATCCAGGGGCGTATCAGCCCCAGCATTTT. This translates into CASSLDPGAYQPQHF. The rearrangement links TRBV5-5 to TRBJ1-5, with D perhaps matching TRBD1 (6 bases). The CDR3 has 15 residues. CDR1 and CDR2 from the germline V gene are SGHKS and YYEKEE (reference sequence). Trimming took 0 bases from V and 5 from J, leaving 12 bases between them.

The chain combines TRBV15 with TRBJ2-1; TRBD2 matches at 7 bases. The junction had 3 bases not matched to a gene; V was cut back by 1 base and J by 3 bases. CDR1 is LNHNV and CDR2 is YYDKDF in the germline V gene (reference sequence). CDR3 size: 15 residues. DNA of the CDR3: TGTGCCACCAGCAGAGTAGCTAGCGGCTACAATGAGCAGTTCTTC. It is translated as CATSRVASGYNEQFF.

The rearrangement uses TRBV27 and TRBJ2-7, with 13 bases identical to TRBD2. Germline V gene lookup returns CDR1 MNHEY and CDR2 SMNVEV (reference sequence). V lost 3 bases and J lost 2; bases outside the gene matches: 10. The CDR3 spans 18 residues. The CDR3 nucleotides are TGTGCCAGCAGTTTGAAGGGACTAGCGGGATTCAGCACCTACGAGCAGTACTTC. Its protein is CASSLKGLAGFSTYEQYF.